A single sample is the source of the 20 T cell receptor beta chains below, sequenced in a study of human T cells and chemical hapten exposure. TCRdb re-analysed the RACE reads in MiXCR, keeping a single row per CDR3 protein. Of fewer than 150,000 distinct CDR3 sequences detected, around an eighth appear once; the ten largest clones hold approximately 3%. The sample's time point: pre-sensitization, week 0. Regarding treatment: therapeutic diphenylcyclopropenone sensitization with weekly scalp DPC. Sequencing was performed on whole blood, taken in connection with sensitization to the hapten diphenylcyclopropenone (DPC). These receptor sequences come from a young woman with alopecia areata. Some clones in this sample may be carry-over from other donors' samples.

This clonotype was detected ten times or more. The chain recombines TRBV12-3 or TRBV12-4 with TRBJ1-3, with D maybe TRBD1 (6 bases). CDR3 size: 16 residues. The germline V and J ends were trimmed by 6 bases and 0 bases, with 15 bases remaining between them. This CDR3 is CASSRRPQGSGNTIYF. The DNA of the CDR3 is TGTGCCAGCAGCCGTCGACCACAGGGCTCTGGAAACACCATATATTTT.

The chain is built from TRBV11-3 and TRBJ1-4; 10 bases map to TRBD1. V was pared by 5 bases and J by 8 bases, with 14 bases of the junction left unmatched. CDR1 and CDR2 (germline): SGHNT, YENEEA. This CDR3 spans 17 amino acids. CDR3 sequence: CASSQPGQGRRGEKLFF. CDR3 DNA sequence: TGTGCCAGCAGCCAACCGGGACAGGGGCGTCGTGGGGAAAAACTGTTTTTT.

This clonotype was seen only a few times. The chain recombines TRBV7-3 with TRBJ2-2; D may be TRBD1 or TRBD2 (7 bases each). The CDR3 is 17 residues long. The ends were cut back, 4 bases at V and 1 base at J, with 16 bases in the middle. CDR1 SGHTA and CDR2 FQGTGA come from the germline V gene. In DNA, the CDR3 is TGTGCCAGCAGCTCCCCCAGGGGGGGTCGGAACACCGGGGAGCTGTTTTTT. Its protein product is CASSSPRGGRNTGELFF. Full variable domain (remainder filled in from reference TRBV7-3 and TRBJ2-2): GAGVSQTPSNKVTEKGKYVELRCDPISGHTALYWYRQSLGQGPEFLIYFQGTGAADDSGLPNDRFFAVRPEGSVSTLKIQRTERGDSAVYLCASSSPRGGRNTGELFFGEGSRLTVL.

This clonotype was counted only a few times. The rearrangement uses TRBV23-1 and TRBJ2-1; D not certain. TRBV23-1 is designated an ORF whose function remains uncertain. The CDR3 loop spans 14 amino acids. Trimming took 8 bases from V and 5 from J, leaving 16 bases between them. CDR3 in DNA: TGCGCCAGCGGTCGCAGTACCCTTCACAATGAGCAGTTCTTC. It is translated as CASGRSTLHNEQFF.

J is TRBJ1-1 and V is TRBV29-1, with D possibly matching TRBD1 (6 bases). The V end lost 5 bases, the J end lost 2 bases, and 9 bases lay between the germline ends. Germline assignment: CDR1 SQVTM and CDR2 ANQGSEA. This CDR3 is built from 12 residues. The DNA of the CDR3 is TGCAGCGTTAGGACAGTTAACACTGAAGCTTTCTTT. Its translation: CSVRTVNTEAFF.

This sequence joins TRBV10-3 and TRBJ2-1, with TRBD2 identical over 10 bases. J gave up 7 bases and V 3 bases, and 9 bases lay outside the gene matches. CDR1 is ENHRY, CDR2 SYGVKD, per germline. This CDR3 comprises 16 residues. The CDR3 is CAISEGEVAGGNEQFF. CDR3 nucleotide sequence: TGTGCCATCAGTGAAGGTGAAGTAGCGGGGGGAAATGAGCAGTTCTTC.

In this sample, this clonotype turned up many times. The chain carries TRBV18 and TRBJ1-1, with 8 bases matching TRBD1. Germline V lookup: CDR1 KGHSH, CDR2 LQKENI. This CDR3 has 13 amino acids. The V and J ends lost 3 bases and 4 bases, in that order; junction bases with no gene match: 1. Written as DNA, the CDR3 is TGTGCCAGCTCACCTCAGGGGGCCACTGAAGCTTTCTTT. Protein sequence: CASSPQGATEAFF.

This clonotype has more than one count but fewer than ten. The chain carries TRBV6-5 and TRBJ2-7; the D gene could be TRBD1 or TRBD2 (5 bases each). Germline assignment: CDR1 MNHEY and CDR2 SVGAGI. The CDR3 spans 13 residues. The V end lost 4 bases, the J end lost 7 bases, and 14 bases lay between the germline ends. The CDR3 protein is CASSWGRVGEQYF. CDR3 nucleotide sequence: TGTGCCAGCAGTTGGGGACGAGTGGGGGAGCAGTACTTC.

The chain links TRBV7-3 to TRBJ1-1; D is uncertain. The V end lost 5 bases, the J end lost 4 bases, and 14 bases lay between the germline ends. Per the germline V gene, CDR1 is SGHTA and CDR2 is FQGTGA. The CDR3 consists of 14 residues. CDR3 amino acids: CASSPTPRGTEAFF. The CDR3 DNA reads TGTGCCAGCAGCCCCACACCCCGGGGCACTGAAGCTTTCTTT.

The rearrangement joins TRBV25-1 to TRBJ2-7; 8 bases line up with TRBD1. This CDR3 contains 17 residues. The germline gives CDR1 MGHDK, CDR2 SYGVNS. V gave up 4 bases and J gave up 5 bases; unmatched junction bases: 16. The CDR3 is CASSGLGQGLLRHEQYF. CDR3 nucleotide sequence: TGTGCCAGCAGTGGCTTAGGACAGGGTCTCCTTCGCCACGAGCAGTACTTC.

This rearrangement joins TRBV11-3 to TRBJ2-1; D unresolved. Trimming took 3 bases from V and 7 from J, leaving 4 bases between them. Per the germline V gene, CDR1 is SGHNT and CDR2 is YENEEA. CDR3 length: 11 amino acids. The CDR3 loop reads CASSFKNEQFF. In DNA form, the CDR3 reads TGTGCCAGCAGCTTTAAAAATGAGCAGTTCTTC.

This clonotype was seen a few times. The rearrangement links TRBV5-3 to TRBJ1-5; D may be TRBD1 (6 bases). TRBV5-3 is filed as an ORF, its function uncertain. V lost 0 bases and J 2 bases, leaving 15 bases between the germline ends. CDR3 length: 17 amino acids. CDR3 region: CARSLGPGQRGNQPQHF. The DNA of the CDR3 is TGTGCCAGAAGCTTGGGGCCGGGACAACGGGGCAATCAGCCCCAGCATTTT.

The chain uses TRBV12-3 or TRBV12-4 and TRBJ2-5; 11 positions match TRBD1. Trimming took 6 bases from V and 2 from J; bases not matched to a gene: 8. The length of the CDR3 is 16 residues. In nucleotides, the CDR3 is TGTGCCAGCAGCAAGAGGGACAGGGGGTTTCAAGAGACCCAGTACTTC. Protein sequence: CASSKRDRGFQETQYF.

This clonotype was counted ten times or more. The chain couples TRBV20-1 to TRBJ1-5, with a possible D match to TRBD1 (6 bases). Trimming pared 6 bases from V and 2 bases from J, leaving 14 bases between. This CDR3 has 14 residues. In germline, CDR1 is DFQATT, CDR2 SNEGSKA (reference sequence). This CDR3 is CSASARQGNQPQHF. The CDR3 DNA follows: TGCAGTGCCAGTGCGAGACAGGGCAATCAGCCCCAGCATTTT.

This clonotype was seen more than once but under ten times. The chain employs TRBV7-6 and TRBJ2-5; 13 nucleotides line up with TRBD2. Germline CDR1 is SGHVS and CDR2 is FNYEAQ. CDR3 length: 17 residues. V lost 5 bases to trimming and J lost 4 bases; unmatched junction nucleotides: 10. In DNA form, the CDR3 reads TGTGCCAGCAGCCCTTGGACTAGCGGGGGATTCGGAGAGACCCAGTACTTC. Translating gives CASSPWTSGGFGETQYF.

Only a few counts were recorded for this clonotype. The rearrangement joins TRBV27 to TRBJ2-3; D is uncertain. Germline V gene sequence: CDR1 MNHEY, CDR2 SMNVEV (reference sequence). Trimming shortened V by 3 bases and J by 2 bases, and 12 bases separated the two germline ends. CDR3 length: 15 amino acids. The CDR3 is CASSFGRTYTDTQYF. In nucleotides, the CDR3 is TGTGCCAGCAGTTTCGGCCGGACCTACACAGATACGCAGTATTTT.

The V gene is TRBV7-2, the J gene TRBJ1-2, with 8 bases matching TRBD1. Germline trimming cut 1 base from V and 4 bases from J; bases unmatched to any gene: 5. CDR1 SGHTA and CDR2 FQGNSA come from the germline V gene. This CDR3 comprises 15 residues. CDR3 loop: CASSLDAGGLYGYTF. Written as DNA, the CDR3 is TGTGCCAGCAGCTTAGATGCAGGGGGCCTCTATGGCTACACCTTC.

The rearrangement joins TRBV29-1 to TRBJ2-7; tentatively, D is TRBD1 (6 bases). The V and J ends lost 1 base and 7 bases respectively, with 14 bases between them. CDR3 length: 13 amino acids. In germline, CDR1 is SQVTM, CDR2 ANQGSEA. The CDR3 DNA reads TGCAGCGTTGAAGGTGCAGGGGTACGGGAGCAGTACTTC. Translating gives CSVEGAGVREQYF.

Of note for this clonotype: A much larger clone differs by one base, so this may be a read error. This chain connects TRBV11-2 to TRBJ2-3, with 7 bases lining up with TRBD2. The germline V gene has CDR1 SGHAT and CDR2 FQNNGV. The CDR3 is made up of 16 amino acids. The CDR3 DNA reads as TGTGCCAGCAGCCGACAGCCGGGACTACTCCTTGATACGCAGTGTTTT. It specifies CASSRQPGLLLDTQCF.

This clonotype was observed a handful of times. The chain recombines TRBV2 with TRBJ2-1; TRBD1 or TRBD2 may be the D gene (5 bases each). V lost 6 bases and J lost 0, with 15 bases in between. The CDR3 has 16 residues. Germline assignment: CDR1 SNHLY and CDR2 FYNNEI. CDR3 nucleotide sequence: TGTGCCAGCAGGAAGGGACCCTCGAGCTCCTACAATGAGCAGTTCTTC. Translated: CASRKGPSSSYNEQFF.